The 27 T cell receptor beta chains in this list originate from one sample, sequenced in a study of T cell clonality in common variable immunodeficiency. Using immunoSEQ multiplex PCR, the repertoire was profiled, and TCRdb retains in-frame clones only, with some absent. The sample was found to contain 80,000 or so clones, and every one recurs. The specimen sequenced was peripheral blood mononuclear cells. These receptors came from a person aged 18 to 70 in good health.

This clone was seen ten or more times. The read stops 3 residues short of the end of the CDR3; the missing end is completed from the germline J gene. The chain couples TRBV12-3 or TRBV12-4 to TRBJ1-5; 8 nucleotides line up with TRBD1. The CDR3 covers 17 residues. The V gene end was trimmed by 3 bases and the J gene end by 3 bases; junction bases not matched to a gene: 10. CDR3 amino acids: CASSFQLQGDFNQPQHF. Partial CDR3 DNA: TGTGCCAGCAGTTTCCAGTTACAGGGGGACTTCAATCAGCCC.

This clone has a count of ten or more. One end of the junction is discordant with germline, which a read error may explain. The CDR3 end falls 3 residues outside the read, so it is completed with the germline J gene. The V call is TRBV4-2, the J call TRBJ2-7; D could derive from TRBD1 or TRBD2 (5 bases each). The CDR3 sequence is 14 residues long. CDR1 and CDR2 (germline): LGHNA, YNFKEQ. CDR3 protein: CASSQGEGRYEQYF. The CDR3 DNA, read in part, is TGCGCCAGCAGCCAGGGCGAGGGGCGGTACGAG.

Ten or more counts support this clone. The read ends 3 residues early relative to the CDR3; the germline J gene fills the gap. The gene calls are TRBV6-1 and TRBJ1-3; D perhaps matches TRBD1 (5 bases). Germline CDR1 and CDR2: MNHNS and SASEGT. The CDR3 is 15 residues long. V dropped 2 bases and J dropped 0 bases, with 8 bases sitting between them. The CDR3 loop is CASSERGSSGNTIYF. The sequenced part of the CDR3 DNA is TGTGCCAGCAGTGAACGGGGGAGCTCTGGAAACACC.

This clone was seen a few times. The CDR3 is CASSETPTTRLETQYF. Incomplete CDR3 DNA: TGTGCCAGCAGCGAAACGCCCACAACTAGGTTGGAGACG. V usage is TRBV7-3 and J usage is TRBJ2-3; weak D call: TRBD2 (5 bases). The read stops 3 residues short of the end of the CDR3; the missing end is completed from the germline J gene. This CDR3 contains 16 residues. CDR1 SGHTA and CDR2 FQGTGA come from the germline V gene.

This clone has at least ten counts. The CDR3 end is not reached by the read, which stops 3 residues before it; the germline J gene fills it in. The J gene is TRBJ2-3, the V gene TRBV5-1, with a tentative D call TRBD1 (6 bases). The germline V and J ends were trimmed by 4 bases and 3 bases, with 15 bases remaining between them. Germline CDR1 and CDR2: SGHRS and YFSETQ. The CDR3 length is 15 residues. The covered CDR3 bases are TGCGCCAGCAGCCCGATGGGGGCAGGGACAGATACG. It codes for CASSPMGAGTDT. The full CDR3 protein reads CASSPMGAGTDTQYF. Variable domain in full (rest from reference TRBV5-1 and TRBJ2-3): KAGVTQTPRYLIKTRGQQVTLSCSPISGHRSVSWYQQTPGQGLQFLFEYFSETQRNKGNFPGRFSGRQFSNSRSEMNVSTLELGDSALYLCASSPMGAGTDTQYFGPGTRLTVL.

The covered CDR3 bases are TGTGCCAGCAGCTTAGCGGCAGGGTGGCTCGGGGGAAACACC. It encodes CASSLAAGWLGGNT. The whole CDR3 is CASSLAAGWLGGNTIYF. The J gene is TRBJ1-3, the V gene TRBV13; D is perhaps TRBD1 (5 bases). The CDR3 end is not reached by the read, which stops 3 residues before it; the germline J gene fills it in. From germline, CDR1 is PRHDT and CDR2 FYEKMQ (reference sequence). This CDR3 contains 17 residues. Trimming left V 1 base short and J 4 bases short, with 17 bases between.

This clone was picked up a small number of times. Read sequence stops 3 residues before the CDR3 end, and the germline J gene provides the missing end. This chain connects TRBV7-9 to TRBJ2-7, with 8 nucleotides matching TRBD1. After removal of 5 bases from V and 1 base from J, the junction contained 7 bases not matched to a gene. CDR3 length equals 15 residues. Germline V gene lookup returns CDR1 SEHNR and CDR2 FQNEAQ (reference sequence). The covered CDR3 bases are TGTGCCAGCAGCACCATCCGGGACAGGTCCTACGAG. This sequence encodes CASSTIRDRSYE. The whole CDR3 protein is CASSTIRDRSYEQYF.

This clone was observed at least ten times. The read finishes 3 residues shy of the CDR3 end, and the germline J gene is used to complete it. V gene TRBV10-3 combines with J gene TRBJ1-2, with 8 bases lining up with TRBD1. This CDR3 spans 18 amino acids. V was pared by 3 bases and J by 3 bases, with 15 bases of the junction left unmatched. Germline assignment: CDR1 ENHRY and CDR2 SYGVKD. This chain's CDR3 is CAISESGTGQVFYYGYTF. CDR3 DNA, as far as it was read: TGTGCCATCAGTGAAAGTGGGACGGGACAGGTCTTTTACTATGGC.

This clone was seen at least ten times. From the germline J gene comes the end of the CDR3, since the read stops 3 residues before it. This chain connects TRBV6-2 or TRBV6-3 to TRBJ1-5; D remains unclear. The V gene's germline CDR1 is MNHEY and CDR2 SVGEGT. The CDR3 covers 14 residues. Trimming pared 7 bases from V and 2 bases from J, leaving 12 bases between. CDR3 residues: CASTQPPGNQPQHF. Incomplete CDR3 DNA: TGTGCCAGCACACAGCCCCCAGGCAATCAGCCC.

This clone was recorded at least ten times. The sequence runs out 3 residues before the end of the CDR3; the remainder is reconstructed from the germline J gene. The gene calls are TRBV14 and TRBJ2-2, with 7 positions matching TRBD1. V lost 5 bases, J lost 4 bases, and 10 bases stayed unmatched. Germline V gives CDR1 SGHDN, CDR2 FVKESK. The CDR3 is 16 amino acids. CDR3 protein: CASSFFAPGGTGELFF. Incomplete CDR3 DNA: TGTGCCAGCAGCTTTTTTGCCCCAGGGGGCACCGGGGAG.

This clone was counted ten times or more. The read terminates 3 residues ahead of where the CDR3 ends, so the germline J gene completes it. The chain carries TRBV19 and TRBJ1-4; TRBD1 is a possible D gene (5 bases). The CDR3 is 15 amino acids. Per germline, CDR1 LNHDA and CDR2 SQIVND (reference sequence). Trimming cost V 3 bases and J 5 bases, with 13 bases left between them. The part of the CDR3 DNA that was read is TGTGCCAGTAGTATCCCCCGAGGGGCAAATGAAAAA. Its protein is CASSIPRGANEK. In full, the CDR3 reads CASSIPRGANEKLFF.

This clone was found many times. The sequence runs out 3 residues before the end of the CDR3; the remainder is reconstructed from the germline J gene. The rearrangement links TRBV4-2 to TRBJ1-4, with D unresolved. V lost 0 bases to trimming and J lost 4 bases, with 9 bases between them. This CDR3 has 15 amino acids. CDR1 and CDR2 (germline): LGHNA, YNFKEQ. The part of the CDR3 DNA that was read is TGTGCCAGCAGCCAAGATAGCCAGTTTAATGAAAAA. This translates into CASSQDSQFNEK. The CDR3 in full is CASSQDSQFNEKLFF.

This clone was counted at least ten times. Read sequence stops 3 residues before the CDR3 end, and the germline J gene provides the missing end. V usage is TRBV6-2 or TRBV6-3 and J usage is TRBJ2-7; D remains unclear. The CDR3 sequence is 14 residues long. V dropped 7 bases and J dropped 3 bases, with 16 bases sitting between them. CDR1 is MNHEY, CDR2 SVGEGT, per germline. The CDR3 DNA, read in part, is TGTGCCAGCAACCCCCTCAGGTACCGCTACGAG. It encodes CASNPLRYRYE. The whole CDR3 sequence reads CASNPLRYRYEQYF.

This clone was detected many times. The sequence runs out 3 residues before the end of the CDR3; the remainder is reconstructed from the germline J gene. V gene TRBV18 combines with J gene TRBJ1-5; 10 bases agree with TRBD1. V lost 3 bases and J lost 0; bases outside the gene matches: 8. The CDR3 has 18 amino acids. CDR1 KGHSH and CDR2 LQKENI come from the germline V gene. The CDR3 loop reads CASSPRRTGGDSNQPQHF. The CDR3 bases that were read are TGTGCCAGCTCACCGAGGAGGACAGGGGGGGATAGCAATCAGCCC.

This clone was found many times. The CDR3 extends 3 residues past the end of the read, so its final part is completed from the germline J gene. The chain links TRBV6-1 to TRBJ1-3; the D is unclear. The V end lost 4 bases, the J end lost 0 bases, and 10 bases lay between the germline ends. The CDR3 sequence is 15 residues long. Germline CDR1 reads MNHNS; CDR2 reads SASEGT. The CDR3 bases that were read are TGTGCCAGCAGTGCGACTCAGTCCTCTGGAAACACC. It is translated as CASSATQSSGNT. The full CDR3 protein is CASSATQSSGNTIYF.

This clone has just a few counts. CDR3 residues: CSQTSGRGSYNEQFF. The DNA read from the CDR3 is TGCAGCCAAACTAGCGGGAGAGGTTCCTACAATGAG. The chain carries TRBV29-1 and TRBJ2-1; 11 bases are a match to TRBD2. The read gets to within 3 residues of the CDR3 end, and the germline J gene fills in the rest. Germline lookup yields CDR1 SQVTM and CDR2 ANQGSEA. Losses at the gene ends were 8 bases for V and 1 base for J; bases not matched to a gene: 7. The CDR3 runs 15 residues.

This clone has a count of ten or more. Sequencing ends 3 residues short of the CDR3 end; the germline J gene provides the rest. The chain recombines TRBV14 with TRBJ2-7; D call uncertain. The germline V and J ends were trimmed by 3 bases and 3 bases, with 6 bases remaining between them. The CDR3 is 12 residues long. Germline V CDR1 and CDR2: SGHDN, FVKESK. The CDR3 DNA, read in part, is TGTGCCAGCAGCCATCATTTCTACGAG. Translation: CASSHHFYE. The complete CDR3 sequence is CASSHHFYEQYF.

At least ten counts were recorded for this clone. The read terminates 3 residues before the CDR3 end, so the remaining end is supplied by the germline J gene. This sequence joins TRBV19 and TRBJ2-1, with D maybe TRBD2 (5 bases). CDR1 LNHDA and CDR2 SQIVND come from the germline V gene (reference sequence). Deletions cut 7 bases from V and 8 bases from J, with 9 bases between. The CDR3 length is 11 residues. The CDR3 DNA, read in part, is TGTGCCAGTACCGAGGGCCATGAG. This sequence encodes CASTEGHE. In full, the CDR3 is CASTEGHEQFF.

The sample holds many counts of this clone. From the germline J gene comes the end of the CDR3, since the read stops 3 residues before it. The V gene is TRBV18, the J gene TRBJ1-1; 8 bases match TRBD1. CDR1 is KGHSH, CDR2 LQKENI, per germline. V was pared by 2 bases and J by 2 bases, with 1 base of the junction left unmatched. CDR3 length equals 14 residues. CDR3 DNA (partial): TGTGCCAGCTCACCAGCAGGGGGCAACACTGAA. Translation: CASSPAGGNTE. The whole CDR3 protein is CASSPAGGNTEAFF.

This clone showed up many times. The read halts 3 residues ahead of the CDR3 end, with the missing end drawn from the germline J gene. The chain couples TRBV27 to TRBJ2-1; TRBD2 matches at 13 bases. Trimming removed 7 bases from V and 6 bases from J; junction bases left unmatched: 6. CDR1 is MNHEY, CDR2 SMNVEV, per germline (reference sequence). The CDR3 runs 15 residues. The DNA read from the CDR3 is TGTGCCAGCAAGAAGACTAGCGGGGGGTTCAATGAG. Its translation is CASKKTSGGFNE. The CDR3, in full, reads CASKKTSGGFNEQFF.

This clone was counted many times. The read finishes 3 residues shy of the CDR3 end, and the germline J gene is used to complete it. This rearrangement joins TRBV7-6 to TRBJ2-1; 8 positions agree with TRBD1. Germline assignment: CDR1 SGHVS and CDR2 FNYEAQ. V was clipped by 3 bases and J by 7 bases; unmatched bases: 5. There are 14 residues in the CDR3. The DNA read from the CDR3 is TGTGCCAGCAGCTTCCAGGGGGCGCGGAATGAG. Amino acids: CASSFQGARNE. The entire CDR3 sequence reads CASSFQGARNEQFF. The full variable domain, its missing parts supplied by reference TRBV7-6 and TRBJ2-1, is GAGVSQSPRYKVTKRGQDVALRCDPISGHVSLYWYRQALGQGPEFLTYFNYEAQQDKSGLPNDRFSAERPEGSISTLTIQRTEQRDSAMYRCASSFQGARNEQFFGPGTRLTVL.

This clone was observed many times. Read sequence stops 3 residues before the CDR3 end, and the germline J gene provides the missing end. V is TRBV11-3 and J is TRBJ2-5; D may be TRBD2 (7 bases). Germline CDR1 SGHNT, CDR2 YENEEA. V gave up 6 bases and J gave up 5 bases, with 19 bases separating them. The length of the CDR3 is 15 residues. CDR3 DNA (partial): TGTGCCAGCAGTCTACGTTCGGGGGGCGGGGAGACC. Translating gives CASSLRSGGGET. In full, the CDR3 is CASSLRSGGGETQYF.

This clone was seen ten or more times. The covered CDR3 bases are TGCAGTGCTAGACCCGGGACAGGGATCTACGAG. This gives the protein CSARPGTGIYE. The entire CDR3 reads CSARPGTGIYEQYF. V usage is TRBV20-1 and J usage is TRBJ2-7, with 9 bases lining up with TRBD1. The read halts 3 residues ahead of the CDR3 end, with the missing end drawn from the germline J gene. V lost 2 bases, J lost 3 bases, and 5 bases stayed unmatched. Germline values: CDR1 DFQATT, CDR2 SNEGSKA (reference sequence). The CDR3 runs 14 residues.

The table lists this clone with many counts. Sequencing ends 3 residues short of the CDR3 end; the germline J gene provides the rest. J is TRBJ2-5 and V is TRBV20-1; TRBD2 matches 8 bases. Trimming at V came to 0 bases and at J to 5 bases, leaving 8 bases not matched to a gene. Germline CDR1 DFQATT, CDR2 SNEGSKA (reference sequence). The CDR3 runs 15 residues. The CDR3: CSAREGGRPLETQYF. The CDR3 DNA, read in part, is TGCAGTGCTAGAGAGGGCGGGAGGCCTTTGGAGACC.

This clone was observed many times. The DNA ends 3 residues before the CDR3 does, and the rest of the CDR3 is filled in from the germline J gene. J is TRBJ2-4 and V is TRBV28; D is perhaps TRBD2 (6 bases). CDR1 and CDR2 (germline): MDHEN, SYDVKM. V was trimmed by 3 bases and J by 3 bases, leaving 12 bases between them. The CDR3 is 15 amino acids. The DNA read from the CDR3 is TGTGCCAGCAGTTTGAGTATGGGGGGCAAAAACATT. It is translated as CASSLSMGGKNI. The whole CDR3 protein is CASSLSMGGKNIQYF.

This clone was counted many times. With the read ending 3 residues before the CDR3 end, the germline J gene is used to fill in that end. The chain recombines TRBV5-4 with TRBJ2-7; no clear D gene. The CDR3 runs to 12 residues. The germline CDR1 and CDR2 sequences are SGHNT and YYREEE (reference sequence). V was trimmed by 3 bases and J by 2 bases, leaving 6 bases between them. The CDR3 bases that were read are TGTGCCAGCAGCTCGGGTCCCTACGAG. This encodes CASSSGPYE. The full CDR3 reads CASSSGPYEQYF.

This clone was recorded many times. The sample holds other DNA sequences that translate to the same CDR3. The CDR3 spells CASSSTDTQYF. The sequenced CDR3 bases are TGTGCCAGCAGCTCGACAGATACG. The chain joins TRBV7-9 to TRBJ2-3; D call uncertain. The read ends 3 residues shy of where the CDR3 ends; the end is completed using the germline J gene. This CDR3 contains 11 residues. The germline V and J ends were trimmed by 4 bases and 3 bases, with 2 bases remaining between them. Germline assignment: CDR1 SEHNR and CDR2 FQNEAQ (reference sequence). Drawing the rest from reference TRBV7-9 and TRBJ2-3, the complete variable domain is DTGVSQNPRHKITKRGQNVTFRCDPISEHNRLYWYRQTLGQGPEFLTYFQNEAQLEKSRLLSDRFSAERPKGSFSTLEIQRTEQGDSAMYLCASSSTDTQYFGPGTRLTVL.